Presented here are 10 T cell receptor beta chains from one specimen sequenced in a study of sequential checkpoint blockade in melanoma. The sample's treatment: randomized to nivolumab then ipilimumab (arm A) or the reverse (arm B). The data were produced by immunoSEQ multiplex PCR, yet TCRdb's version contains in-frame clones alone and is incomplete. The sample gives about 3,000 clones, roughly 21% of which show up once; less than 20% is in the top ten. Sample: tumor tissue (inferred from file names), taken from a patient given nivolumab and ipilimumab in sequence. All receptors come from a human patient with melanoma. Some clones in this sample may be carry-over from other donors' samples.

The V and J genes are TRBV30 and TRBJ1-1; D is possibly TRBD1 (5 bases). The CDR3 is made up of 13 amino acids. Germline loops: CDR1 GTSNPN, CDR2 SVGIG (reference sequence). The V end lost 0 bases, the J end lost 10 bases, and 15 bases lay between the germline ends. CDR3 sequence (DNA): TGTGCCTGGAGTGTACAGGCCGCCTTAGGAGCTTTCTTT. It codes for CAWSVQAALGAFF. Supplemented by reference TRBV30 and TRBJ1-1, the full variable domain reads SQTIHQWPATLVQPVGSPLSLECTVEGTSNPNLYWYRQAAGRGLQLLFYSVGIGQISSEVPQNLSASRPQDRQFILSSKKLLLSDSGFYLCAWSVQAALGAFFGQGTRLTVV.

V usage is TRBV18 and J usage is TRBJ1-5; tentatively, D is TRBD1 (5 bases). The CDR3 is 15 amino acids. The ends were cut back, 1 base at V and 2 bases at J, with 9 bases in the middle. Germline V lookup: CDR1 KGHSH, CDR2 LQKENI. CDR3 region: CASSPLGDGNQPQHF. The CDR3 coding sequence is TGTGCCAGCTCACCACTGGGGGACGGCAATCAGCCCCAGCATTTT.

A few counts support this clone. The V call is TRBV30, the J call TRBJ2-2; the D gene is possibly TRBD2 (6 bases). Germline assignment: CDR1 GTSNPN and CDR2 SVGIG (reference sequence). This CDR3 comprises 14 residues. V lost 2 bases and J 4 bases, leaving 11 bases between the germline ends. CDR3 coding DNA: TGTGCCTGGAGTCGGCAGGGAGGCACCGGGGAGCTGTTTTTT. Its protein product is CAWSRQGGTGELFF.

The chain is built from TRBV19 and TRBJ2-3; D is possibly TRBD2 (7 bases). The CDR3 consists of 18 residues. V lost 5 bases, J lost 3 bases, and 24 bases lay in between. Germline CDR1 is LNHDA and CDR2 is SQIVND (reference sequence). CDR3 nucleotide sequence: TGTGCCAGTAGTTTGATCAGGGGAGGGCTTCAGGGGACAGATACGCAGTATTTT. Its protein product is CASSLIRGGLQGTDTQYF.

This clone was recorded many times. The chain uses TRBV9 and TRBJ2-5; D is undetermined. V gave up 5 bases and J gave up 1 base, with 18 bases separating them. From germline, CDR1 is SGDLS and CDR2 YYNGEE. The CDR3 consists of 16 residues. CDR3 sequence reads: CASSYQPGRIQETQYF. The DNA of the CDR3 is TGTGCCAGCAGTTACCAGCCAGGACGGATCCAAGAGACCCAGTACTTC.

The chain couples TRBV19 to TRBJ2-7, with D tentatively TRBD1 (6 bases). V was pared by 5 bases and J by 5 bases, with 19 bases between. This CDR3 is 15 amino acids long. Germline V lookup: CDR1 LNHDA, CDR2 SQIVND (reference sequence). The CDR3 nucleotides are TGTGCCAGTAGTTCCGGAAGCCGGGACATCCACGAGCAGTACTTC. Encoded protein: CASSSGSRDIHEQYF.

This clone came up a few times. As DNA, the CDR3 is TGTGCCAGCAGCTTCATTGCGGAGGCAACTGAAGCTTTCTTT. Translating gives CASSFIAEATEAFF. The genes are TRBV9 and TRBJ1-1; no clear D gene. The CDR3 extends over 14 amino acids. Germline V lookup: CDR1 SGDLS, CDR2 YYNGEE. The ends were cut back, 4 bases at V and 5 bases at J, with 15 bases in the middle.

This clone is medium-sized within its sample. This chain's CDR3 is CASSLGTGVGKNTEAFF. Written as DNA, the CDR3 is TGTGCCAGCAGCTTAGGGACAGGGGTTGGGAAAAACACTGAAGCTTTCTTT. The chain has TRBV11-3 and TRBJ1-1; TRBD1 agrees at 9 bases. There are 17 residues in the CDR3. V lost 1 base to trimming and J lost 2 bases; unmatched junction nucleotides: 8. Germline values: CDR1 SGHNT, CDR2 YENEEA.

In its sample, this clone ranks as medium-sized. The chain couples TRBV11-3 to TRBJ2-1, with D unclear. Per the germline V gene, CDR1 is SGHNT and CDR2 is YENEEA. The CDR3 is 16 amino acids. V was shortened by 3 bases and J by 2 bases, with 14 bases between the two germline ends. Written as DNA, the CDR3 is TGTGCCAGCAGCTTGGCCTGGCAGGATCCCTACAATGAGCAGTTCTTC. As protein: CASSLAWQDPYNEQFF.

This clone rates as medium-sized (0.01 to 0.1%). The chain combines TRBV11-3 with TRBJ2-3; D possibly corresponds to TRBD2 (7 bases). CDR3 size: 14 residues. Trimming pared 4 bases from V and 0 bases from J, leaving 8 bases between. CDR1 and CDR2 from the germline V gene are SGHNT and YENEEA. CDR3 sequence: CASSSGGSTDTQYF. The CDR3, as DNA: TGTGCCAGCAGCTCGGGGGGCAGCACAGATACGCAGTATTTT. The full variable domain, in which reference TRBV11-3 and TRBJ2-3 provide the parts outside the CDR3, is EAGVVQSPRYKIIEKKQPVAFWCNPISGHNTLYWYLQNLGQGPELLIRYENEEAVDDSQLPKDRFSAERLKGVDSTLKIQPAELGDSAVYLCASSSGGSTDTQYFGPGTRLTVL.